This TCR beta chain was captured by sequencing in a study of neurological immune-mediated disorders. General study results and limits: HTLV-1-associated myelopathy had the most TCR clonal expansion, while multiple sclerosis had the least, a level that fell below healthy controls.

This clonotype was counted ten times or more. Antigen unknown. Stored at -80 C, 2 million PBMCs were the source of the unsorted libraries. Each TCR transcript was tagged with a 10-nucleotide random UMI during 5'RACE. Each CDR3 protein gets one entry after TCRdb re-called the 5' RACE reads with MiXCR. The sample has about 120,000 distinct CDR3 sequences, 3.2% seen once; the top ten hold 1% to 1.5%. The CDR3 length is 13 residues. V was cut by 3 bases and J by 6 bases, with 6 bases left in between. The specimen was PBMCs. This TCR came from a woman in her 30s with multiple sclerosis. The genes are TRBV12-3 or TRBV12-4 and TRBJ1-6; D remains ambiguous. The CDR3 DNA follows: TGTGCCAGCAGTTTTGGGTTTAATTCACCCCTCCACTTT. Translated, it gives CASSFGFNSPLHF.